These T cell receptor beta chains were read from a single sample in a study of T cell responses to AZD1222 COVID-19 vaccine. Repertoires were generated with immunoSEQ multiplex PCR, while TCRdb's copy carries only in-frame clones and drops some. The sample holds more than 100,000 clones, roughly 90% seen once. The specimen comprised peripheral blood, sampled on day 0 of AZD1222 vaccination. These receptor sequences come from an adult in good health. Each CDR3 is given with its conserved first and last residue. A D gene is named only where the DNA matches it firmly. Where a row states a size, it is once, few, many or the class of an expanded clone; other rows omit it.

J | V | size | D | DNA | CDR3
TRBJ1-5 | TRBV20-1 | once | . | TGCAGTGCTAGTATGCAGGCCCAGCATTTT | CSASMQAQHF
TRBJ2-1 | TRBV5-1 | . | . | TGCGCCAGCAGCCCTGGGAAAGGCCCAGGTATACACCATGAGCAGTTCTTC | CASSPGKGPGIHHEQFF
TRBJ2-1 | TRBV9 | . | . | TGTGCCAGCAGTTGGGGGGTGGAGAATGAGCAGTTCTTC | CASSWGVENEQFF
TRBJ1-1 | TRBV27 | once | . | TGTGCCAGCAGTTTTGGAGGGGGACGGAACACTGAAGCTTTCTTT | CASSFGGGRNTEAFF
TRBJ1-2 | TRBV12-3/TRBV12-4 | . | . | TGTGCCAGCAGTCCCCAATTAAGGGTTGGCTACACCTTC | CASSPQLRVGYTF
TRBJ1-1 | TRBV9 | . | . | TGTGCCAGCAGCGTAACGGGACTCACTGAAGCTTTCTTT | CASSVTGLTEAFF
TRBJ1-2 | TRBV7-9 | once | . | TGTGCCAGCGGGGTCCTCCCAAGTGAGGGCTACACCTTC | CASGVLPSEGYTF
TRBJ1-5 | TRBV19 | . | TRBD1 | TGTGCCAGTAGTATTGTAAACAGGGGGAATCAGCCCCAGCATTTT | CASSIVNRGNQPQHF
TRBJ2-1 | TRBV7-3 | once | TRBD2 | TGTGCCAGCAGCCCATCCCTGGCGGGAGTCTCCTACAATGAGCAGTTCTTC | CASSPSLAGVSYNEQFF
TRBJ2-7 | TRBV6-2/TRBV6-3 | few | TRBD2 | TGTGCCAGCAGTCGGACTAGCGGGGAAGGAGGTTACGAGCAGTACTTC | CASSRTSGEGGYEQYF
TRBJ1-6 | TRBV10-2 | . | TRBD1 | TGCGCCAGCGGGGGGCGACAGGGGGGTGATTCACCCCTCCACTTT | CASGGRQGGDSPLHF
TRBJ2-5 | TRBV3-1/TRBV3-2 | . | . | TGTGCCAGCAGCCAGCGCGAGGGAACTAGCTTGAACTTC | CASSQREGTSLNF
TRBJ1-2 | TRBV3-1/TRBV3-2 | . | . | TGTGCCAGCAGCCAAGAGCGGCATAATGGGGCCTATGGCTACACCTTC | CASSQERHNGAYGYTF
TRBJ2-1 | TRBV29-1 | . | . | TGCAGCATTATTTCGCTAGCAGCCCCAAATGAGCAGTTCTTC | CSIISLAAPNEQFF
TRBJ2-7 | TRBV7-8 | . | TRBD2 | TGTGCCAGCAGCCTCGGGACTAGCGGGACCAACTCCTACGAGCAGTACTTC | CASSLGTSGTNSYEQYF
TRBJ1-2 | TRBV3-1/TRBV3-2 | . | . | TGTGCCAGCAGCCGAGAAAAGACCTATGGCTACACCTTC | CASSREKTYGYTF
TRBJ1-1 | TRBV4-3 | . | . | TGCGCCAGCAGCCAAGATCGGGGTCACTCGTGGGGCACTGAAGCTTTCTTT | CASSQDRGHSWGTEAFF
TRBJ2-2 | TRBV5-6 | . | . | TGTGCCACAACCTGGGATGTATACGGCGCCACCGGGGAGCTGTTTTTT | CATTWDVYGATGELFF
TRBJ2-7 | TRBV7-2 | . | TRBD2 | TGTGCCAGCAGCACCCGGACTAGCGGGAGGAACGAGCAGTACTTC | CASSTRTSGRNEQYF
TRBJ2-2 | TRBV7-3 | . | TRBD1 | TGTGCCAGCAGCTTAAGACGGGACAGGGGAGCCGGGGAGCTGTTTTTT | CASSLRRDRGAGELFF
TRBJ1-2 | TRBV7-2 | . | . | TGTGCCAGCAGCTTAGCGTCCAGGGGAAGTGGCTACACCTTC | CASSLASRGSGYTF
TRBJ1-5 | TRBV27 | . | TRBD1 | TGTGCCAGCAGTCAACCCGGGACAGGGACGGGCAATCAGCCCCAGCATTTT | CASSQPGTGTGNQPQHF
TRBJ2-1 | TRBV7-9 | . | . | TGTGCCAGCAGCGCCACTAGTCTTCCCTACAATGAGCAGTTCTTC | CASSATSLPYNEQFF
TRBJ2-7 | TRBV7-8 | once | TRBD1 | TGTGCCAGCAGCTTAGCCTTTTCCAGGGGGCTGGAGCAGTACTTC | CASSLAFSRGLEQYF
TRBJ2-7 | TRBV7-2 | . | . | TGTGCCAGCAGCCCCGGGAGACAGAGCTACTACGAGCAGTACTTC | CASSPGRQSYYEQYF
TRBJ1-1 | TRBV7-3 | . | TRBD1 | TGTGCCAGCAGCCAAACGCCGGGACAGGGGACGAACACTGAAGCTTTCTTT | CASSQTPGQGTNTEAFF